This T cell receptor beta chain was profiled in a study of T cell responses to AZD1222 COVID-19 vaccine. Study-wide results and limits: The donor group comprised mostly white British people and more females; the analysis possibly underestimated clonal diversity. Breadth and depth of Spike-specific TCRs rose after two AZD1222 doses.

TCRdb's copy holds only in-frame clones and misses some; the assay was immunoSEQ multiplex PCR. The table shows some 120,000 clones, with roughly 88% occurring only once. The CDR3 covers 13 residues. CDR1 and CDR2 from the germline V gene are SGDLS and YYNGEE. Between the trimmed V and J ends, which lost 3 bases and 6 bases, there was a span of 12 bases. This clone occurred a few times. Its antigen is undetermined. The sequence derives from an adult in good health. The rearrangement uses TRBV9 and TRBJ1-2; possibly TRBD1 for D (6 bases). The sample here was peripheral blood, taken on day 0 of MenACWY control vaccination. Here the CDR3 reads CASSAGQPHGYTF. The CDR3, as DNA: TGTGCCAGCAGCGCCGGACAGCCCCATGGCTACACCTTC.